These T cell receptor beta chains were read from a single sample in a study of shared clonotypes between healthy human individuals. Generated by immunoSEQ multiplex PCR, the TCRdb table keeps only in-frame clones and is missing some. Among about a million clones listed, 76% were seen once. Sequencing was performed on memory CD4+ T cells sorted from blood. Receptor source: a man younger than 30 in good health. Both conserved end residues are part of each CDR3. A D gene is named only where the DNA matches it firmly. Rows give clone size only sometimes, using once, few, many, or a class for an expanded clone.

CDR3aa | CDR3nt | j_gene | d_gene | v_gene | abundance
CASSDPLIYGYTF | TGCGCCAGCAGCGACCCTTTAATCTATGGCTACACCTTC | TRBJ1-2 | - | TRBV5-1 | -
CASSVVAGAGNTIYF | TGTGCCAGCAGCGTAGTAGCAGGGGCCGGAAACACCATATATTTT | TRBJ1-3 | - | TRBV9 | few
CASSEWDREAFF | TGTGCCAGCAGTGAATGGGACAGGGAAGCTTTCTTT | TRBJ1-1 | TRBD1 | TRBV6-1 | -
CASSMRRQVTNQPQHF | TGTGCCAGTAGTATGCGACGGCAGGTGACTAATCAGCCCCAGCATTTT | TRBJ1-5 | - | TRBV19 | many
CAWSRAGETQYF | TGTGCCTGGAGTCGAGCGGGGGAGACCCAGTACTTC | TRBJ2-5 | TRBD2 | TRBV30 | many
CASSLLDSGNTIYF | TGCGCCAGCAGCTTGTTGGACTCTGGAAACACCATATATTTT | TRBJ1-3 | - | TRBV5-1 | -
CASQESYGYTF | TGTGCCAGCCAAGAAAGCTATGGCTACACCTTC | TRBJ1-2 | - | TRBV6-6 | few
CASSPAVRQNTGELFF | TGTGCCAGCTCACCCGCCGTGCGTCAGAACACCGGGGAGCTGTTTTTT | TRBJ2-2 | - | TRBV18 | -
CASRIREGSQETQYF | TGCGCCAGTCGCATCAGGGAAGGGTCCCAAGAGACCCAGTACTTC | TRBJ2-5 | - | TRBV4-1 | -
CASSNQAGSYNEQFF | TGCGCCAGCAGCAACCAAGCGGGTTCCTACAATGAGCAGTTCTTC | TRBJ2-1 | - | TRBV5-1 | -
CAIVPGQGGEQYF | TGTGCCATAGTTCCTGGACAGGGCGGCGAGCAGTACTTC | TRBJ2-7 | TRBD1 | TRBV6-1 | -
CASRSGTTVYNEQFF | TGTGCCAGCCGATCCGGGACGACGGTATACAATGAGCAGTTCTTC | TRBJ2-1 | - | TRBV2 | -
CASSKGNSDTGELFF | TGTGCCAGCAGCAAAGGGAATTCGGACACCGGGGAGCTGTTTTTT | TRBJ2-2 | - | TRBV5-4 | -
CASSSNYEQYF | TGTGCCAGCAGTTCCAACTACGAGCAGTACTTC | TRBJ2-7 | - | TRBV6-6 | -
CASSFPRAGELFF | TGTGCCAGCAGTTTCCCCAGGGCTGGGGAGCTGTTTTTT | TRBJ2-2 | - | TRBV28 | few
CASSLPTTGGSGELFF | TGTGCCAGCAGCTTACCCACGACAGGGGGCTCCGGGGAGCTGTTTTTT | TRBJ2-2 | TRBD1 | TRBV7-9 | few
CASSLSGVRETQYF | TGTGCCAGCAGCTTGAGCGGGGTTCGGGAGACCCAGTACTTC | TRBJ2-5 | TRBD2 | TRBV7-2 | -
CASSAGTSGKGEQYF | TGTGCCAGTAGTGCAGGGACTAGCGGCAAAGGGGAGCAGTACTTC | TRBJ2-5 | TRBD2 | TRBV19 | -
CASSDTSGGSYEQYF | TGTGCCAGCAGCGATACGTCCGGGGGCTCCTACGAGCAGTACTTC | TRBJ2-7 | - | TRBV6-5 | -
CASGRAGATDTQYF | TGCGCCAGCGGCCGAGCGGGGGCCACAGATACGCAGTATTTT | TRBJ2-3 | TRBD2 | TRBV5-1 | -
CASSYGSNTEAFF | TGTGCCAGCAGTTACGGCTCGAACACTGAAGCTTTCTTT | TRBJ1-1 | - | TRBV6-5 | -
CASSFYGNYGYTF | TGTGCCAGCAGTTTTTACGGGAACTATGGCTACACCTTC | TRBJ1-2 | - | TRBV27 | -
CSVAHGNTEAFF | TGCAGCGTTGCACACGGAAACACTGAAGCTTTCTTT | TRBJ1-1 | - | TRBV29-1 | -
CASSISNDRGSPLHF | TGTGCCAGTAGTATTTCTAACGACAGGGGCTCACCCCTCCACTTT | TRBJ1-6 | TRBD1 | TRBV19 | once
CASSVTSGYNEQFF | TGTGCCAGCAGCGTAACTAGCGGCTACAATGAGCAGTTCTTC | TRBJ2-1 | TRBD2 | TRBV9 | -
CASRAQGAFSGELFF | TGTGCCAGCAGAGCGCAGGGGGCGTTTAGCGGGGAGCTGTTTTTT | TRBJ2-2 | TRBD1 | TRBV6-5 | -
CASSALAGPGIHEQYF | TGTGCCAGCAGTGCCCTAGCGGGGCCCGGTATCCACGAGCAGTACTTC | TRBJ2-7 | TRBD2 | TRBV6-1 | -
CASSEQGPSGNTIYF | TGTGCCAGCAGTGAACAGGGGCCCTCTGGAAACACCATATATTTT | TRBJ1-3 | - | TRBV2 | -
CASSLQGYEQYF | TGTGCCAGCAGCTTGCAGGGCTACGAGCAGTACTTC | TRBJ2-7 | - | TRBV7-2 | once
CASSKRQRTGGINSPLHF | TGCGCCAGCAGTAAACGACAACGGACAGGGGGAATTAATTCACCCCTCCACTTT | TRBJ1-6 | TRBD1 | TRBV10-2 | -
CASSPRVLAGFYNEQFF | TGTGCCAGCAGTCCCCGGGTACTAGCGGGATTCTACAATGAGCAGTTCTTC | TRBJ2-1 | TRBD2 | TRBV28 | once
CASSLALPPYEQYF | TGTGCCAGCAGCTTAGCCTTACCCCCCTACGAGCAGTACTTC | TRBJ2-7 | - | TRBV7-2 | -
CASSVGRWTSGQETQYF | TGTGCCAGCAGCGTAGGTAGATGGACTAGCGGCCAAGAGACCCAGTACTTC | TRBJ2-5 | TRBD2 | TRBV9 | -
CASSSPGQGYEQYF | TGCGCCAGCAGCTCGCCGGGACAGGGTTACGAGCAGTACTTC | TRBJ2-7 | TRBD1 | TRBV5-1 | few
CASSFGGDSNQPQHF | TGTGCCAGCAGCTTTGGAGGTGATAGCAATCAGCCCCAGCATTTT | TRBJ1-5 | - | TRBV7-9 | once
CASSRQGGAFEKLFF | TGTGCCAGCAGTCGACAGGGTGGGGCGTTTGAAAAACTGTTTTTT | TRBJ1-4 | TRBD1 | TRBV28 | -
CASSLDYQVRGGLVF | TGTGCCAGCAGCTTAGACTATCAGGTGCGGGGGGGCCTGGTCTTC | TRBJ2-1 | TRBD2 | TRBV11-2 | -
CASSISQTRSVETQYF | TGTGCCAGCTCAATCTCTCAAACTCGTAGTGTAGAGACCCAGTACTTC | TRBJ2-5 | - | TRBV18 | -
CASRREIRTTEAFF | TGTGCCAGCAGACGTGAGATTCGTACCACTGAAGCTTTCTTT | TRBJ1-1 | - | TRBV5-8 | -
CASKIDGGTGELFF | TGTGCCAGCAAAATAGATGGGGGAACCGGGGAGCTGTTTTTT | TRBJ2-2 | - | TRBV6-1 | -
CASSRAGEGYTF | TGTGCCAGTAGTAGGGCAGGAGAGGGCTACACCTTC | TRBJ1-2 | - | TRBV19 | -
CASSSNSQQGSETQYF | TGTGCCAGCAGCTCTAACTCCCAACAGGGCTCGGAGACCCAGTACTTC | TRBJ2-5 | - | TRBV5-4 | -
CASSAWAGTGELFF | TGTGCCAGCAGCGCGTGGGCTGGCACCGGGGAGCTGTTTTTT | TRBJ2-2 | - | TRBV9 | -
CARSLGSVRRDRGKKSYNEQFF | TGTGCCAGAAGCTTAGGGAGTGTGAGGCGGGACAGGGGGAAAAAATCCTACAATGAGCAGTTCTTC | TRBJ2-1 | TRBD1 | TRBV5-3 | -
CASSVSATSTDTQYF | TGTGCCAGCAGCGTGTCCGCCACTAGCACAGATACGCAGTATTTT | TRBJ2-3 | - | TRBV9 | once
CASSQDLKAGANVLTF | TGTGCCAGCAGCCAAGATCTAAAGGCTGGGGCCAACGTCCTGACTTTC | TRBJ2-6 | - | TRBV14 | -
CASSPQGGDRAYGYTF | TGTGCCAGCAGCCCCCAGGGGGGGGATCGTGCTTATGGCTACACCTTC | TRBJ1-2 | TRBD1 | TRBV5-4 | -
CASMTLWDNEQFF | TGTGCCAGTATGACTCTTTGGGACAATGAGCAGTTCTTC | TRBJ2-1 | - | TRBV19 | many
CASSLIQGPDSPLHF | TGCGCCAGCAGCTTGATCCAGGGCCCGGATTCACCCCTCCACTTT | TRBJ1-6 | - | TRBV5-1 | -
CASSFLTSYNSPLHF | TGTGCCAGCAGCTTTTTGACATCCTATAATTCACCCCTCCACTTT | TRBJ1-6 | - | TRBV5-8 | -
CASSFGTANNEQFF | TGCGCCAGCAGCTTTGGTACCGCTAACAATGAGCAGTTCTTC | TRBJ2-1 | - | TRBV5-1 | -
CASSTTGGEKLFF | TGTGCCAGCAGCACTACTGGGGGTGAAAAACTGTTTTTT | TRBJ1-4 | - | TRBV11-2 | few
CASSGGDRTYGYTF | TGTGCCAGCAGTGGGGGCGACAGGACCTATGGCTACACCTTC | TRBJ1-2 | - | TRBV2 | -
CASSLLGLTGELFF | TGCGCCAGCAGCCTACTGGGACTCACCGGGGAGCTGTTTTTT | TRBJ2-2 | - | TRBV4-3 | few
CASIRDYNSPLHF | TGTGCCAGCATCAGGGACTATAATTCACCCCTCCACTTT | TRBJ1-6 | - | TRBV2 | few
CASRTGTSGGNEQFF | TGTGCCAGTCGGACCGGGACTAGCGGGGGTAATGAGCAGTTCTTC | TRBJ2-1 | TRBD2 | TRBV6-1 | -
CASSRQLAPAYEQYF | TGCGCCAGCAGCCGCCAACTAGCGCCAGCCTACGAGCAGTACTTC | TRBJ2-7 | TRBD2 | TRBV4-1 | -